Shown below are 30 T cell receptor beta chains from a single sample sequenced in a study of blood T cell repertoires in COVID-19. Assay used: immunoSEQ multiplex PCR; TCRdb lists only in-frame clones, some missing. The repertoire holds hundreds of thousands of clones, with approximately 87% as singletons. The specimen was peripheral blood. The receptors derive from a woman in her fifties or sixties with COVID-19, enrolled during active disease.

The chain carries TRBV11-2 and TRBJ2-7; 15 nucleotides line up with TRBD2. With V trimmed by 4 bases and J by 4 bases, 8 bases remained unmatched. Germline-derived CDR1 and CDR2 are SGHAT and FQNNGV. This CDR3 spans 17 amino acids. CDR3 sequence: CASSSRTSGRALYEQYF. The CDR3 DNA sequence: TGTGCCAGCAGCTCCCGGACTAGCGGGAGGGCGCTGTACGAGCAGTACTTC.

The chain combines TRBV6-6 with TRBJ1-2; D ambiguous. The CDR3 runs 14 residues. V gave up 5 bases and J gave up 8 bases, with 18 bases separating them. CDR1 and CDR2 from the germline V gene are MNHNY and SVGAGI (reference sequence). The CDR3 coding sequence is TGTGCCAGCAGTCAAAGGGAGTATCAGTCCGGCTACACCTTC. Amino acids: CASSQREYQSGYTF.

The rearrangement joins TRBV4-1 to TRBJ2-3, with D possibly TRBD1 on 5 matching bases. Germline CDR1 is MGHRA and CDR2 is YSYEKL. The ends were cut back, 6 bases at V and 0 bases at J, with 13 bases in the middle. The CDR3 consists of 15 residues. For the CDR3, the DNA is TGCGCCAGCAGAGCGACAGCCCGAAGCACAGATACGCAGTATTTT. This encodes CASRATARSTDTQYF.

The V gene is TRBV7-2, the J gene TRBJ1-2; 11 bases align to TRBD1. J was trimmed by 5 bases and V by 5 bases; bases with no gene match: 4. The CDR3 covers 14 residues. Germline V CDR1 and CDR2: SGHTA, FQGNSA. The CDR3 sequence is CASSRGQGGYGYTF. In DNA, the CDR3 is TGTGCCAGCAGCAGGGGACAGGGGGGGTATGGCTACACCTTC.

The chain uses TRBV5-4 and TRBJ1-2, with 8 positions matching TRBD1. This CDR3 has 14 amino acids. Germline V gene lookup returns CDR1 SGHNT and CDR2 YYREEE (reference sequence). J lost 1 base, V lost 4 bases, and 3 bases had no gene match. The CDR3: CASSLQGDNYGYTF. In DNA, the CDR3 is TGTGCCAGCAGCCTACAGGGGGATAACTATGGCTACACCTTC.

The table lists this clone with a count of one. The V call is TRBV28, the J call TRBJ2-4, with 7 bases identical to TRBD1. CDR3 length equals 15 residues. V lost 0 bases and J lost 6; bases outside the gene matches: 5. In germline, CDR1 is MDHEN, CDR2 SYDVKM. CDR3 coding DNA: TGTGCCAGCAGTTTATGGTCAGGGGGACGAAACATTCAGTACTTC. Translated: CASSLWSGGRNIQYF.

The chain joins TRBV7-3 to TRBJ2-5; D remains ambiguous. V dropped 2 bases and J dropped 4 bases, with 17 bases sitting between them. Germline CDR1 and CDR2: SGHTA and FQGTGA. This CDR3 has 16 amino acids. CDR3 region: CASSLGLGSRRETQYF. As DNA, the CDR3 is TGTGCCAGCAGCTTAGGTCTGGGCTCCCGCAGAGAGACCCAGTACTTC.

The rearrangement joins TRBV29-1 to TRBJ1-1; TRBD1 matches 8 bases. Germline trimming cut 6 bases from V and 4 bases from J; bases unmatched to any gene: 10. Germline CDR1 SQVTM, CDR2 ANQGSEA. The CDR3 is 14 amino acids. The CDR3 DNA sequence: TGCAGCGTAGCCGACAGGGGAGGAGGCACTGAAGCTTTCTTT. Its translation is CSVADRGGGTEAFF.

The chain couples TRBV5-1 to TRBJ1-1, with 10 bases identical to TRBD1. CDR1 and CDR2 from the germline V gene are SGHRS and YFSETQ. V gave up 5 bases and J gave up 4 bases; unmatched junction bases: 5. This CDR3 contains 14 residues. For the CDR3, the DNA is TGCGCCAGCAGGGCACGGACAGGGGGCACTGAAGCTTTCTTT. Translated, it gives CASRARTGGTEAFF.

The V gene is TRBV13, the J gene TRBJ2-3; D is possibly TRBD2 (6 bases). Germline values: CDR1 PRHDT, CDR2 FYEKMQ (reference sequence). V was trimmed by 10 bases and J by 8 bases, leaving 19 bases between them. The CDR3 runs 13 residues. The CDR3 DNA sequence: TGTGCCACCCAAGAAGGAGGGTTTACTACGCAGTATTTT. It translates to CATQEGGFTTQYF.

The chain is built from TRBV4-1 and TRBJ2-1; D is ambiguous. The germline gives CDR1 MGHRA, CDR2 YSYEKL. This CDR3 is built from 14 residues. Trimming left V 2 bases short and J 9 bases short, with 14 bases between. Here the CDR3 DNA reads TGCGCCAGCAGCCAAAAGAGTAATCGAGTTGAGCAGTTCTTC. Translation gives CASSQKSNRVEQFF.

This clone was counted only a few times. The rearrangement joins TRBV11-1 to TRBJ2-1, with D unresolved. The germline gives CDR1 SGHAT, CDR2 FQDESV (reference sequence). The CDR3 sequence is 15 residues long. V dropped 5 bases and J dropped 5 bases, with 16 bases sitting between them. The CDR3 sequence: CASSKRPQLNNEQFF. Written as DNA, the CDR3 is TGTGCCAGCAGCAAGAGACCCCAACTAAACAATGAGCAGTTCTTC.

V and J are TRBV2 and TRBJ1-4, with no clear D. CDR1 is SNHLY and CDR2 is FYNNEI in the germline V gene. The ends were cut back, 4 bases at V and 0 bases at J, with 9 bases in the middle. The CDR3 totals 15 residues. CDR3 sequence reads: CASSVRGATNEKLFF. For the CDR3, the DNA is TGTGCCAGCAGTGTCCGCGGGGCAACTAATGAAAAACTGTTTTTT.

The chain uses TRBV3-1 (or the pseudogene TRBV3-2) and TRBJ1-2; possible D gene TRBD1, 6 bases. The V and J ends lost 0 bases and 8 bases respectively, with 19 bases between them. Germline CDR1 reads LGHDT; CDR2 reads YNNKEL (reference sequence). The length of the CDR3 is 16 residues. The CDR3 bases are TGTGCCAGCAGCCAAGACCCGGTTCAGGGGATGTGGGGCTACACCTTC. Amino acids: CASSQDPVQGMWGYTF.

The rearrangement uses TRBV9 and TRBJ2-3; D is uncertain. The germline gives CDR1 SGDLS, CDR2 YYNGEE. V was trimmed by 0 bases and J by 2 bases, leaving 13 bases between them. The CDR3 is made up of 16 amino acids. CDR3 in amino acids: CASSVGVAANTDTQYF. CDR3 nucleotide sequence: TGTGCCAGCAGCGTAGGGGTAGCTGCTAACACAGATACGCAGTATTTT.

This clone has only one observation. V gene TRBV4-2 combines with J gene TRBJ1-1, with D tentatively TRBD1 (5 bases). Trimming cost V 0 bases and J 1 base, with 9 bases left between them. CDR1 is LGHNA and CDR2 is YNFKEQ in the germline V gene. This CDR3 contains 15 residues. The chain's CDR3 is CASSQESTGNTEAFF. The CDR3 region has the DNA TGTGCCAGCAGCCAAGAGTCCACAGGGAACACTGAAGCTTTCTTT.

The genes are TRBV30 and TRBJ1-6; TRBD1 agrees at 8 bases. The CDR3 extends over 15 amino acids. With 3 bases clipped from V and 7 bases from J, the junction kept 8 bases outside the gene matches. In germline, CDR1 is GTSNPN, CDR2 SVGIG (reference sequence). CDR3 loop: CAWRTSGTGNSPLHF. The CDR3 DNA follows: TGTGCCTGGAGAACTTCCGGGACAGGAAATTCACCCCTCCACTTT.

As DNA, the CDR3 is TGCGCCAGCAGTGAGTCTGCGGATAATCAGCCCCAGCATTTT. This translates into CASSESADNQPQHF. The chain has TRBV10-1 and TRBJ1-5; unclear D gene. This CDR3 comprises 14 residues. The germline V gene has CDR1 WNHNN and CDR2 SYGVQD (reference sequence). Trimming shortened V by 0 bases and J by 4 bases, and 7 bases separated the two germline ends.

This chain links TRBV24-1 with TRBJ2-1; 7 nucleotides line up with TRBD2. The length of the CDR3 is 16 residues. After removal of 4 bases from V and 6 bases from J, the junction contained 11 bases not matched to a gene. Germline V gives CDR1 KGHDR, CDR2 SFDVKD. Here the CDR3 reads CATSDGRTSVLNEQFF. CDR3 nucleotide sequence: TGTGCCACCAGTGACGGCCGAACTAGCGTCCTCAATGAGCAGTTCTTC.

The chain links TRBV30 to TRBJ1-1, with a possible D match to TRBD1 (5 bases). V was trimmed by 3 bases and J by 1 base, leaving 9 bases between them. Germline V CDR1 and CDR2: GTSNPN, SVGIG (reference sequence). The CDR3 sequence is 13 residues long. This chain's CDR3 is CAWRAQGNTEAFF. In DNA, the CDR3 is TGTGCCTGGAGGGCGCAGGGGAACACTGAAGCTTTCTTT.

The chain combines TRBV13 with TRBJ2-7; D might be TRBD1 (6 bases). Germline lookup yields CDR1 PRHDT and CDR2 FYEKMQ (reference sequence). The CDR3 is made up of 13 amino acids. V was pared by 5 bases and J by 3 bases, with 11 bases between. In DNA, the CDR3 is TGTGCCAGCAGCCCCCGGGACAACTACGAGCAGTACTTC. This codes for CASSPRDNYEQYF. Filled out from reference TRBV13 and TRBJ2-7, the complete variable domain reads AAGVIQSPRHLIKEKRETATLKCYPIPRHDTVYWYQQGPGQDPQFLISFYEKMQSDKGSIPDRFSAQQFSDYHSELNMSSLELGDSALYFCASSPRDNYEQYFGPGTRLTVT.

The V call is TRBV6-5, the J call TRBJ2-2, with 11 bases that match TRBD2. The germline V gene has CDR1 MNHEY and CDR2 SVGAGI. The ends lost 6 bases at V and 7 bases at J; junction bases unmatched: 7. The CDR3 loop spans 15 amino acids. This chain's CDR3 is CASSAGTSGGGELFF. The CDR3 nucleotides read TGTGCCAGCAGCGCCGGGACTAGCGGAGGCGGGGAGCTGTTTTTT.

The chain joins TRBV4-1 to TRBJ2-7; 7 bases are shared with TRBD1. The CDR3 consists of 16 residues. The trim removed 1 base at V and 2 bases at J, leaving 8 bases unmatched. Germline values: CDR1 MGHRA, CDR2 YSYEKL. The CDR3 here is CASSQVGTVSTYEQYF. CDR3 in DNA: TGCGCCAGCAGCCAAGTGGGGACAGTGAGCACCTACGAGCAGTACTTC.

The rearrangement links TRBV12-3 or TRBV12-4 to TRBJ1-5; D is undetermined. CDR3 length: 11 residues. Trimming cost V 2 bases and J 11 bases, with 7 bases left between them. The CDR3 loop is CASSLYEAQHF. CDR3 DNA: TGTGCCAGCAGTTTATATGAGGCCCAGCATTTT.

The chain combines TRBV2 with TRBJ1-5; D not resolved. Germline loops: CDR1 SNHLY, CDR2 FYNNEI. The CDR3 sequence is 13 residues long. V lost 6 bases to trimming and J lost 3 bases, with 9 bases between them. CDR3 sequence: CASRPGPNQPQHF. The CDR3, as DNA: TGTGCCAGCAGGCCCGGTCCCAATCAGCCCCAGCATTTT.

The V gene is TRBV10-3, the J gene TRBJ2-1; TRBD2 matches at 8 bases. In germline, CDR1 is ENHRY, CDR2 SYGVKD. V lost 9 bases, J lost 7 bases, and 14 bases stayed unmatched. CDR3 length: 15 amino acids. The CDR3 sequence: CAISGAGGPSNEQFF. The CDR3 DNA sequence: TGTGCCATTAGCGGGGCGGGAGGTCCGTCGAATGAGCAGTTCTTC.

The J gene is TRBJ2-2, the V gene TRBV7-7; D is perhaps TRBD2 (6 bases). CDR1 and CDR2 (germline): SSHAT, FNYEAQ (reference sequence). The V and J ends lost 5 bases and 6 bases respectively, with 25 bases between them. The CDR3 contains 18 residues. Here the CDR3 DNA reads TGTGCCAGCAGCATATACGTGGCGGACGGGGACTTGGCCGGGGAGCTGTTTTTT. Translation gives CASSIYVADGDLAGELFF.

The CDR3 coding sequence is TGTGCCAGTAGTCTCTACGGGGGGGCGTGGGAAGGCTACACCTTC. Residues: CASSLYGGAWEGYTF. The chain is built from TRBV19 and TRBJ1-2; weak D call: TRBD1 (6 bases). The CDR3 runs 15 residues. V was cut by 5 bases and J by 8 bases, with 21 bases left in between. The germline V gene encodes CDR1 LNHDA and CDR2 SQIVND (reference sequence).

Only one count was recorded for this clone. V usage is TRBV7-9 and J usage is TRBJ2-1, with 13 bases that match TRBD2. From germline, CDR1 is SEHNR and CDR2 FQNEAQ (reference sequence). This CDR3 comprises 15 residues. Trimming at V came to 4 bases and at J to 7 bases, leaving 4 bases not matched to a gene. DNA for the CDR3: TGTGCCAGCAGCTCGGGGACTAGCGGGACGAATGAGCAGTTCTTC. Encoded protein: CASSSGTSGTNEQFF.

The J gene is TRBJ2-7, the V gene TRBV5-1; maybe TRBD1 (5 bases). The V gene lost 5 bases and the J gene lost 0 bases, with 12 bases spanning the gap. Looked up from germline, CDR1 is SGHRS and CDR2 is YFSETQ. This CDR3 comprises 14 residues. The CDR3 DNA reads TGCGCCAGCAGGCACAGGTCATCCTCCTACGAGCAGTACTTC. Its protein is CASRHRSSSYEQYF.